These 18 T cell receptor beta chains were all obtained from the same sample, sequenced in a study of OX40 agonist ivuxolimab in advanced cancers. Generated by immunoSEQ multiplex PCR, the TCRdb table keeps only in-frame clones and is missing some. The data contain more than 80,000 clones, 75% to 95% of them seen just once; the ten biggest clones take up around 0.33%. The specimen was CD4+ or CD8+ T cells sorted from blood, collected in a trial of the OX40 agonist ivuxolimab. The receptors were sampled from an adult with an advanced solid tumor such as melanoma, head and neck, liver or kidney cancer.

This clone showed up just once. V gene TRBV9 combines with J gene TRBJ2-5; TRBD1 aligns across 11 bases. Per the germline V gene, CDR1 is SGDLS and CDR2 is YYNGEE. This CDR3 spans 18 amino acids. The V segment lost 3 bases and the J segment 1 base; nucleotides outside the gene matches: 11. In DNA, the CDR3 is TGTGCCAGCAGCGGCGGGACAGGGGGTCCTCCCGTCCAAGAGACCCAGTACTTC. It is translated as CASSGGTGGPPVQETQYF.

The genes are TRBV2 and TRBJ2-3, with 7 bases that match TRBD2. V was pared by 3 bases and J by 4 bases, with 10 bases of the junction left unmatched. Germline assignment: CDR1 SNHLY and CDR2 FYNNEI. CDR3 length: 16 residues. The CDR3 DNA reads TGTGCCAGCAGTGATGGGGGGGACGTACGGGCAGATACGCAGTATTTT. It codes for CASSDGGDVRADTQYF.

This clone was recorded only once. V usage is TRBV27 and J usage is TRBJ2-1, with TRBD2 identical over 10 bases. Trimming cost V 5 bases and J 6 bases; bases outside gene matches: 13. The V gene's germline CDR1 is MNHEY and CDR2 SMNVEV (reference sequence). The CDR3 runs 17 residues. The DNA of the CDR3 is TGTGCCAGCAGTACCCGTATAACTAGCGGGAAAGGCAATGAGCAGTTCTTC. Residues: CASSTRITSGKGNEQFF.

The count of this clone is one. V gene TRBV5-4 combines with J gene TRBJ1-4; tentatively, D is TRBD1 (5 bases). V was trimmed by 3 bases and J by 1 base, leaving 7 bases between them. Per the germline V gene, CDR1 is SGHNT and CDR2 is YYREEE (reference sequence). This CDR3 contains 14 residues. CDR3 protein: CASSSTVTNEKLFF. DNA for the CDR3: TGTGCCAGCAGCTCGACAGTAACTAATGAAAAACTGTTTTTT.

The rearrangement joins TRBV6-5 to TRBJ2-1; 7 bases match TRBD2. CDR3 length equals 15 residues. Germline assignment: CDR1 MNHEY and CDR2 SVGAGI. V trimming: 0 bases; J trimming: 5 bases; junction bases outside the gene matches: 4. CDR3 DNA sequence: TGTGCCAGCAGTTACTCGGCTAGCGGTCACAATGAGCAGTTCTTC. Translation gives CASSYSASGHNEQFF.

V usage is TRBV4-2 and J usage is TRBJ2-3, with D possibly being TRBD2 (6 bases). V was shortened by 2 bases and J by 2 bases, with 8 bases between the two germline ends. Looked up from germline, CDR1 is LGHNA and CDR2 is YNFKEQ. This CDR3 has 14 amino acids. DNA for the CDR3: TGTGCCAGCAGCCAACGGACTAACACAGATACGCAGTATTTT. Its translation is CASSQRTNTDTQYF.

The CDR3, as DNA: TGTGCCAGCAGTTCTTGGCGGGAGATCACCGGGGAGCTGTTTTTT. As protein: CASSSWREITGELFF. The chain links TRBV27 to TRBJ2-2; the match to TRBD2 covers 7 bases. CDR1 is MNHEY, CDR2 SMNVEV, per germline (reference sequence). With V trimmed by 4 bases and J by 4 bases, 6 bases remained unmatched. The length of the CDR3 is 15 residues.

The rearrangement uses TRBV11-3 and TRBJ2-2, with D perhaps TRBD1 or TRBD2 (5 bases each). Germline-derived CDR1 and CDR2 are SGHNT and YENEEA. V was pared by 4 bases and J by 1 base, with 10 bases between. This CDR3 spans 15 amino acids. CDR3 protein: CASSSLGVNTGELFF. CDR3 DNA: TGTGCCAGCAGCTCCTTGGGGGTGAACACCGGGGAGCTGTTTTTT.

The chain employs TRBV10-1 and TRBJ2-7; no clear D gene. The CDR3 totals 14 residues. Germline CDR1 WNHNN, CDR2 SYGVQD (reference sequence). V lost 3 bases, J lost 2 bases, and 11 bases lay in between. CDR3 region: CASSDLDSTYEQYF. The CDR3 region has the DNA TGCGCCAGCAGTGACCTAGACTCAACCTACGAGCAGTACTTC.

V is TRBV5-1 and J is TRBJ2-7; D is perhaps TRBD1 (5 bases). Germline CDR1 and CDR2: SGHRS and YFSETQ. Trimming cost V 0 bases and J 3 bases, with 7 bases left between them. This CDR3 has 13 residues. CDR3: CASSLGQYYEQYF. The DNA for the CDR3 is TGCGCCAGCAGCTTGGGACAGTACTACGAGCAGTACTTC.

The chain is built from TRBV5-6 and TRBJ1-4, with TRBD1 identical over 7 bases. The CDR3 sequence is 19 residues long. Germline V lookup: CDR1 SGHDT, CDR2 YYEEEE. J lost 6 bases, V lost 6 bases, and 23 bases had no gene match. CDR3 DNA: TGTGCCAGCAACCGAGGGGGACAGTCCCCTCGGTTTGGCGATGAAAAACTGTTTTTT. Protein sequence: CASNRGGQSPRFGDEKLFF.

This chain connects TRBV10-3 to TRBJ2-3, with D possibly matching TRBD2 (6 bases). V lost 3 bases and J lost 4, with 14 bases in between. Germline CDR1 ENHRY, CDR2 SYGVKD. This CDR3 has 15 amino acids. CDR3 loop: CAISDRSGAADTQYF. The CDR3 coding sequence is TGTGCCATCAGTGATCGATCGGGAGCGGCAGATACGCAGTATTTT.

The CDR3 sequence: CASSLWGEQYF. The CDR3 bases are TGTGCCAGCAGCTTATGGGGGGAGCAGTACTTC. The V call is TRBV5-6, the J call TRBJ2-7; either TRBD1 or TRBD2 may supply D (5 bases each). This CDR3 contains 11 residues. Trimming took off 2 bases at V and 7 bases at J, with 7 bases between the two ends. Germline values: CDR1 SGHDT, CDR2 YYEEEE.

The rearrangement joins TRBV15 to TRBJ2-1; tentative D call: TRBD2 (6 bases). The CDR3 is 13 amino acids. Germline V lookup: CDR1 LNHNV, CDR2 YYDKDF (reference sequence). V gave up 0 bases and J gave up 14 bases, with 14 bases separating them. This chain's CDR3 is CATSRERLVTKFF. The DNA of the CDR3 is TGTGCCACCAGCAGAGAGAGACTAGTAACGAAGTTCTTC.

The rearrangement uses TRBV11-2 and TRBJ1-5; TRBD1 matches 9 bases. The germline gives CDR1 SGHAT, CDR2 FQNNGV. Trimming removed 5 bases from V and 3 bases from J; junction bases left unmatched: 5. This CDR3 is built from 15 residues. For the CDR3, the DNA is TGTGCCAGCAGCGCAGGACAGGGGTTCAATCAGCCCCAGCATTTT. It is translated as CASSAGQGFNQPQHF.

V gene TRBV6-6 combines with J gene TRBJ1-5; D call uncertain. Germline CDR1 reads MNHNY; CDR2 reads SVGAGI (reference sequence). The CDR3 length is 14 residues. The V end lost 0 bases, the J end lost 6 bases, and 9 bases lay between the germline ends. The CDR3 DNA follows: TGTGCCAGCAGTTACTCCGGGTTCGGTCAGCCCCAGCATTTT. This translates into CASSYSGFGQPQHF.

This clone was detected a few times. The chain is built from TRBV2 and TRBJ1-5; D not certain. Germline assignment: CDR1 SNHLY and CDR2 FYNNEI. This CDR3 has 12 amino acids. Trimming removed 3 bases from V and 7 bases from J, with 7 bases in between. The chain's CDR3 is CASSDWAQPQHF. The DNA for the CDR3 is TGTGCCAGCAGTGATTGGGCGCAGCCCCAGCATTTT.

The chain carries TRBV5-1 and TRBJ2-1, with TRBD2 matching 8 bases. Germline-derived CDR1 and CDR2 are SGHRS and YFSETQ. Trimming cost V 0 bases and J 3 bases; bases outside gene matches: 5. CDR3 length equals 16 residues. In DNA, the CDR3 is TGCGCCAGCAGCTTGGCCGGGACTAGACTCTACAATGAGCAGTTCTTC. Its protein is CASSLAGTRLYNEQFF.